This T cell receptor (beta chain) stems from a study of CD4 T cell repertoires in COVID-19. Study-level information: Other coronavirus spike proteins restimulated relabeled CFSE-low cells expanded with IL-2 for roughly eleven days. Points from the study as a whole: Between roughly 7 and 25% of SARS-CoV-2 clonotypes also appeared in SARS-CoV and/or HKU1 spike cultures. Suggested intraclonal diversification: top SARS-CoV-2-reactive clonotypes appeared in two or three memory subsets.

Points on this clone: The target antigen is unknown.

The CDR3 covers 12 residues. CDR1 is SGHDT and CDR2 is YYEEEE in the germline V gene. V was cut by 4 bases and J by 7 bases, with 11 bases left in between. The protocol was immunoSEQ multiplex PCR, while the TCRdb copy is restricted to in-frame clones and leaves out a portion. The data hold 70,000 to 95,000 clones, with about four fifths observed a single time. The source was CD4+ T cells from peripheral blood, collected after recovery from COVID-19. The rearrangement links TRBV5-6 to TRBJ1-1; D remains unclear. The origin of this receptor is a human donor who had COVID-19. The DNA of the CDR3 is TGTGCCAGCAGCAGGACGGCTAGTGAAGCTTTCTTT. This codes for CASSRTASEAFF.